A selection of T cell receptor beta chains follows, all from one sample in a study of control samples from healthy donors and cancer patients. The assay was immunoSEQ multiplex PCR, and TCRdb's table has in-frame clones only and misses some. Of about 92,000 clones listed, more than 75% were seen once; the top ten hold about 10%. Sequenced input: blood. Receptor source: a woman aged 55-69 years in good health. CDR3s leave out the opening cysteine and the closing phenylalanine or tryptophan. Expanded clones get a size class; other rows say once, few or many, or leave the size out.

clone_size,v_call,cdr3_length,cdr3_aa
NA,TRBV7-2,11,ASSLTDRQVQF
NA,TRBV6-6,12,ASSIRGGEGEAF
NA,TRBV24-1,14,ATSDRLAGGGNIQY
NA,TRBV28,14,ASSSPGTGAHYGYT
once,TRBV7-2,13,ASSETGGGASEQY
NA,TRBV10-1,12,ASSEYYNTGELF
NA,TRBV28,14,ASSSFPTGSDQPQH
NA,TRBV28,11,ASSRGGPYEQY
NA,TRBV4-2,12,ASSQDPGNEKLF
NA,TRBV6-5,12,ASRPGPLTDTQY
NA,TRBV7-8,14,ASSPVLAELYNEQF
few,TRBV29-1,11,SGTGTGGSGYT
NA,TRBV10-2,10,ASSEGEQPQH
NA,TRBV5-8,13,ASSSRTSGRYEQY
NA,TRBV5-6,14,ASSLVRSARGETQY
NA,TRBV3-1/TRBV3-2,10,ASSQTQGRLY
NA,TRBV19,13,ASSIDLWGRTEAF
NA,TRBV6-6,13,ASSSPQGRGQPQH
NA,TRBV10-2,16,ASSESRGFLRLNSPLH
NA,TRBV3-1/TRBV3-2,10,ASSRVTYEQY
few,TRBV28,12,ASKGASYNSPLH
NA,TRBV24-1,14,ATSAVGDRDRLEAF
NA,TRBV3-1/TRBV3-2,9,ASSRTGELF
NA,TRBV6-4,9,ASSVGGGYT
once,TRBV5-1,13,ASSYDGTNTGELF
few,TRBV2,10,ASSGTAGSQH
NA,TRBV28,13,ASSSPGRANTEAF
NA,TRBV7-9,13,ASSTSGTALYEQY
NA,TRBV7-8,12,ASSLAMGDFGYT
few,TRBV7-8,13,ASSLEGGQIYEQY
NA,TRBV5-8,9,ASSRGYGYT
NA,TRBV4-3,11,ASSLKIRETQY
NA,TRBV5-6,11,ASSFWGSEKLF
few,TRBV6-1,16,ASSEAPPGASSYNEQF
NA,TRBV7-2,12,ASSATAAGQGYT
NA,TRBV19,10,ATGRRIDEAF
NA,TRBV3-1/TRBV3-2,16,ASSPPGRVRAGPDTQY
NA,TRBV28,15,ASSPPGLAGLQETQY
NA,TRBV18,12,ASSPDGANYGYT
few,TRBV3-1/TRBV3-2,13,ASSQAVGGGYGYT
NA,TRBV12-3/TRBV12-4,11,ASSTTGTQPQH
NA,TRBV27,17,ASSFPYKVWVIGTDTQY
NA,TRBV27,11,ASRTGFNQPQH
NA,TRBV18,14,ASSPQVLAGYNEQF
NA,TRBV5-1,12,ASSGGGAAQTQY
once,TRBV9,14,ASSALGSGDYNEQF